Sequencing of this T cell receptor beta chain was carried out in a study of CXCR3-negative and CXCR3-positive naive CD8 T cells. For the study at large: Collectively, the libraries yielded around 140 million TRB reads in total, at about 1.5 +/- 0.3 million per library. Overall study results and limits: PBMCs showed partially decreased CXCR3 expression after cryopreservation, and most assays used fresh PBMCs. CXCR3-negative naive cells had less hydrophobic TRB CDR3s than did CXCR3-positive naive cells. Memory cells differed in TRBV-TRBJ usage, but naive CXCR3-negative and CXCR3-positive cells had similar usage.

Germline assignment: CDR1 SQVTM and CDR2 ANQGSEA. CDR3 length equals 14 residues. With UMI labels, 5' RACE was used to prepare the TRB cDNA libraries. TCRdb processed the 5' RACE reads again and assigns one entry to each CDR3 protein, with no DNA. This sample's table reports roughly 25,000 distinct CDR3 sequences. Comment on this clonotype: The antigen remains undetermined.

What was sequenced was naive CXCR3- CD8+ T cells from blood. Subset specified: CD45RO-CCR7+CD27+CD95- naive CD8+ T cells lacking CXCR3 (TNR3-). The origin of this receptor is a human donor in good health. Some clones in this sample may be carry-over from other donors' samples. The rearrangement joins TRBV29-1 to TRBJ2-2; TCRdb calls TRBD2, which cannot be checked without DNA. CDR3 loop: CSVGRDGNTGELFF.